This T cell receptor beta chain is from a study of blood T cell repertoires in COVID-19. The overall study: The analysed material was cDNA or gDNA that came from T cells, B-cell-depleted T cells, or PBMCs.

Produced via immunoSEQ multiplex PCR; TCRdb's table is partial and in-frame only. The data contain tens of thousands of clones, 70% to 90% of them singletons. This clone was recorded a few times. Trimming took 6 bases from V and 3 from J, leaving 23 bases between them. Germline V gene data show CDR1 as SNHLY and CDR2 as FYNNEI. The CDR3 totals 17 residues. The sample taken for sequencing was peripheral blood. The clonotype originates from a man aged 50-60 years with acute or convalescent COVID-19. The V gene is TRBV2, the J gene TRBJ1-1, with D possibly being TRBD1 (5 bases). The CDR3 nucleotides read TGTGCCAGCAGAGACTGGAGGGCGGGGCCAGAGTACACTGAAGCTTTCTTT. This codes for CASRDWRAGPEYTEAFF.